This T cell receptor beta chain is from a study of blood T cell repertoires in COVID-19. V dropped 2 bases and J dropped 3; count of bases not matched to a gene: 2. CDR3 length: 15 amino acids. Per germline, CDR1 MNHNY and CDR2 SVGAGI (reference sequence). This table comes from immunoSEQ multiplex PCR, and its TCRdb copy is limited to in-frame clones, with some not included. The repertoire consists of a few hundred thousand clones, with roughly 80% occurring once and the leading ten covering approximately 5.3%. Material: peripheral blood. This TCR was recovered from a human donor in a cohort sampled during active COVID-19. The V and J genes are TRBV6-6 and TRBJ2-4; 9 nucleotides line up with TRBD2. CDR3 region: CASSYEREVKNIQYF. Written as DNA, the CDR3 is TGTGCCAGCAGTTACGAGCGGGAGGTCAAAAACATTCAGTACTTC.